In its sample, the clone carrying this T cell receptor beta chain was seen a few times. Antigen unknown. The CDR3 covers 14 residues. V shed 3 bases, J shed 4 bases, and the junction held 5 bases outside the gene matches. The V gene's germline CDR1 is SGDLS and CDR2 YYNGEE. No neoadjuvant therapy was given before resection to the patients supplying these archived tumor blocks. The data stem from a study of CXCR4 blockade with PD-1 therapy in pancreatic cancer. Notes on the study in general: Frequent tumor clones were encoded by many distinct rearrangements, suggesting shared antigens. Intratumoral clonality (mean approximately 0.15) exceeded healthy blood (over 0.045) but did not track survival.

Assay used: immunoSEQ multiplex PCR; TCRdb lists only in-frame clones, some missing. This table has under 20,000 clones, over 60% appearing once. The rearrangement joins TRBV9 to TRBJ1-1; 8 positions match TRBD1. Sequenced: tumor tissue. This receptor was obtained from a human donor with pancreatic ductal adenocarcinoma. CDR3 sequence: CASSGTGGGTEAFF. The CDR3 DNA follows: TGTGCCAGCAGCGGTACAGGGGGAGGCACTGAAGCTTTCTTT.